This T cell receptor (beta chain) was retrieved from a study of spatial heterogeneity in lung cancer. Study-wide background: Alpha-chain sequences were consistently detected less often than beta-chain sequences. Whole-study results and caveats: The study found that expanded intratumoral alpha and beta TCR counts tracked tumor mutation counts. Ubiquitous and regional nonsynonymous mutations were tracked by counts of ubiquitous and regional expanded TCRs, respectively.

The time point here: sample taken at primary tumor resection. A single record per CDR3 protein comes from TCRdb applying MiXCR to the 5' RACE reads. The table lists about 12,000 distinct CDR3 sequences, 5.5% to 8.5% of them singletons. The V segment lost 5 bases and the J segment 0 bases; nucleotides outside the gene matches: 9. The CDR3 spans 17 residues. Many counts were recorded for this clonotype. Its matching antigen is unknown. The receptor's source is a female donor with early-stage non-small cell lung cancer. The sample consisted of lung tumor tissue, taken at surgery. The chain is built from TRBV12-3 or TRBV12-4 and TRBJ2-1, with TRBD2 identical over 8 bases. The CDR3, as DNA: TGTGCCAGCAGTCTCGGTAAAACTAGCGGCTCCTACAATGAGCAGTTCTTC. It encodes CASSLGKTSGSYNEQFF.